The rows below give T cell receptor beta chains drawn from one sample of a study of graft-versus-host responses after intestinal transplantation. These TCRs are of unknown antigen specificity. The data were produced by immunoSEQ multiplex PCR, yet TCRdb's version contains in-frame clones alone and is incomplete. Of about 81,000 clones in the sample, less than 90% were seen once. The sample consisted of unstimulated CD4+ T cells sorted from spleen or lymph node cells, taken before intestinal transplant. Receptors were obtained from a human donor who received an intestinal transplant. Each CDR3 is given with its conserved first and last residue. A D gene is named only where the DNA matches it firmly. Only some rows state a clone size, as once, few, many or a class for expanded clones.

j_call | v_call | d_call | clone_size | cdr3_nt | cdr3_aa
TRBJ2-1 | TRBV6-1 | . | . | TGTGCCAGCAGTGTCAAGAAGGACAGTATCACCCCCAATGAGCAGTTCTTC | CASSVKKDSITPNEQFF
TRBJ1-2 | TRBV28 | . | . | TGTGCCAGCAGTCCTAGCCAGTCCCCCACCTTC | CASSPSQSPTF
TRBJ1-4 | TRBV6-1 | . | . | TGTGCCAGCAGCCCCGGCAGGGGTTGGGGTGAAAAACTGTTTTTT | CASSPGRGWGEKLFF
TRBJ1-6 | TRBV27 | . | . | TGTGCCAACAGGACTCATTCACCCCTCCACTTT | CANRTHSPLHF
TRBJ1-3 | TRBV19 | . | . | TGTGCCAGTAGCCCGACAGGTAACTCTGGAAACACCATATATTTT | CASSPTGNSGNTIYF
TRBJ2-5 | TRBV6-1 | . | . | TGTGCCAGCAGTGAGGGGACTGTCAAGTACTTC | CASSEGTVKYF
TRBJ2-7 | TRBV5-1 | . | . | TGCGCCAGCAGCTTGTCGGCTACTAGCTCCTACGAGCAGTACTTC | CASSLSATSSYEQYF
TRBJ2-2 | TRBV6-6 | . | . | TGTGCCAGCACCTCTAGGGGGGGCACCGGGGAGCTGTTTTTT | CASTSRGGTGELFF
TRBJ1-2 | TRBV19 | TRBD1 | . | TGTGCCAGTAGTCCCCCAGGGGGCGGCTATGGCTACACCTTC | CASSPPGGGYGYTF
TRBJ1-2 | TRBV6-5 | . | many | TGTGCCAGCAGCAGGGACACGCGGGGCTACACCTTC | CASSRDTRGYTF
TRBJ1-2 | TRBV18 | TRBD1 | . | TGTGCCAGCTCACCGCGGACAGGGGGAGACTATGGCTACACCTTC | CASSPRTGGDYGYTF
TRBJ1-2 | TRBV19 | . | once | TGTGCCAGTAGTATCGCCCCGGCAGGGAACTATGGCTACACCTTC | CASSIAPAGNYGYTF
TRBJ2-3 | TRBV5-1 | . | . | TGCGCCAGCAGCTTGGTGGGGGGTGGAGATACGCAGTATTTT | CASSLVGGGDTQYF
TRBJ2-7 | TRBV5-4 | TRBD1 | . | TGTGCCAGCAGCCCAGGGGGAGCGGAGAGCTCCTACGAGCAGTACTTC | CASSPGGAESSYEQYF
TRBJ2-1 | TRBV4-1 | TRBD2 | . | TGCGCCAGCAGCCAAGAGGCTAGCGGGGGGGCTATTGAGCAGTTCTTC | CASSQEASGGAIEQFF
TRBJ2-7 | TRBV15 | TRBD1 | . | TGTGCCACCAGCAGGGCCCCGGGACAGGCAACCTACGAGCAGTACTTC | CATSRAPGQATYEQYF
TRBJ2-7 | TRBV28 | . | . | TGTGCCACCCTAAAGAGGGCCGGGGAGCAGTACTTC | CATLKRAGEQYF
TRBJ2-3 | TRBV4-2 | TRBD2 | . | TGTGCCAGCAGCCAAGTTCGGGGGGGCACAGATACGCAGTATTTT | CASSQVRGGTDTQYF
TRBJ2-1 | TRBV19 | . | . | TGTGCCAGTAGTCCCCGAGTAACCTTGAGCTCCTACAATGAGCAGTTCTTC | CASSPRVTLSSYNEQFF
TRBJ1-5 | TRBV6-1 | . | . | TGTGCCAGCAGTGAAAAGACAGATAATCAGCCCCAGCATTTT | CASSEKTDNQPQHF
TRBJ2-1 | TRBV5-4 | TRBD2 | . | TGTGCCAGCAGATCTACGGGAGCGGGAGGGCCCCTGTCTAGCAATGAGCAGTTCTTC | CASRSTGAGGPLSSNEQFF
TRBJ1-3 | TRBV6-5 | . | . | TGTGCCAGCAGTTACAATGGGGGGGTTGGGGGAAACACCATATATTTT | CASSYNGGVGGNTIYF
TRBJ1-2 | TRBV7-9 | . | . | TGTGCCAGCAGCTTATTTAGTAACTATGGCTACACCTTC | CASSLFSNYGYTF
TRBJ2-1 | TRBV11-3 | TRBD2 | . | TGTGCCAGCAGCCCCGGGACTAGCGGGAGTCTGGATGAGCAGTTCTTC | CASSPGTSGSLDEQFF
TRBJ2-3 | TRBV29-1 | TRBD2 | . | TGCAGCGTTGAAGATCTTCTGGGGCTAGCGGGTACAGATACGCAGTATTTT | CSVEDLLGLAGTDTQYF
TRBJ1-5 | TRBV7-8 | TRBD1 | . | TGTGCCAGCAGCTTAGCGCCAACTGGACAGGGCCAGCATTTT | CASSLAPTGQGQHF
TRBJ2-1 | TRBV10-3 | TRBD1 | . | TGTGCCACTACAGGGGAGAGCTCCTACAATGAGCAGTTCTTC | CATTGESSYNEQFF
TRBJ1-1 | TRBV5-4 | . | . | TGTGCCAGCAGCTGGTGGGGCCAGGCTGAAGCTTTCTTT | CASSWWGQAEAFF
TRBJ2-7 | TRBV28 | . | . | . | CASSFLETGGEQYF
TRBJ1-5 | TRBV5-4 | . | . | TGTGCCAGCAGCTTAAGCGGAACCGATAGCAATCAGCCCCAGCATTTT | CASSLSGTDSNQPQHF
TRBJ2-7 | TRBV27 | . | . | TGTGCCAGCAGTGGCTGGCGGGGGCTGAGATACGAGCAGTACTTC | CASSGWRGLRYEQYF
TRBJ1-2 | TRBV9 | TRBD1 | . | TGTGCCAGCAGCGTGGGGGGACAGGGAGACGGCTACACCTTC | CASSVGGQGDGYTF
TRBJ2-6 | TRBV7-3 | TRBD1 | . | TGTGCCAGCAGCCCCACAGGGGGCATCGCCAACGTCCTGACTTTC | CASSPTGGIANVLTF
TRBJ2-3 | TRBV29-1 | TRBD2 | . | TGCAGCGTAGGGACTAGCGGGGGAACAGATACGCAGTATTTT | CSVGTSGGTDTQYF
TRBJ2-1 | TRBV9 | TRBD1 | . | TGTGCCAGCAGCAGGGGGGCCGGGACAGGGGGCAATGAGCAGTTCTTC | CASSRGAGTGGNEQFF
TRBJ1-1 | TRBV19 | . | . | TGTGCCAGTAGTATCCGGGAGATCAACAGGTCTAAGAACACTGAAGCTTTCTTT | CASSIREINRSKNTEAFF
TRBJ1-5 | TRBV6-6 | . | . | TGTGCCAGCAGTTACACCGACATCAATCAGCCCCAGCATTTT | CASSYTDINQPQHF
TRBJ1-4 | TRBV13 | . | . | TGTGCCAGCAGCTTGCTGGTGGGAGGTGAAAAACTGTTTTTT | CASSLLVGGEKLFF
TRBJ1-1 | TRBV4-1 | TRBD1 | . | TGCGCCAGCAGCCAAGGTACCGGGACAGCGAACACTGAAGCTTTCTTT | CASSQGTGTANTEAFF
TRBJ2-7 | TRBV2 | . | . | TGTGCCAGCATGCGAGGTCGTAGCTACGAGCAGTACTTC | CASMRGRSYEQYF
TRBJ1-6 | TRBV7-9 | . | . | TGTGCCAGCAGCCGATATCAACAGGACTCACCCCTCCACTTT | CASSRYQQDSPLHF
TRBJ1-1 | TRBV10-3 | . | . | TGTGCCATCGGGGGGGTGAACACTGAAGCTTTCTTT | CAIGGVNTEAFF